This T cell receptor beta chain was found in a study of blood T cell repertoires in COVID-19. Overall study context: COVID-19 samples, acute and convalescent, were from the United States, Italy and Spain.

This CDR3 spans 15 amino acids. Germline V lookup: CDR1 LGHDT, CDR2 YNNKEL (reference sequence). V lost 4 bases, J lost 9 bases, and 8 bases stayed unmatched. This clone was recorded only once. Original analysis: Estimation of nucleated cell counts was performed using reference gene primer amplification. Measured with immunoSEQ multiplex PCR; TCRdb has only the in-frame clones, and not every one. Clone size and V and J calls were adopted from that table, with D and trimming inferred from the DNA. The data contain about 250,000 clones, 80% to 85% of them singletons. This chain links TRBV3-1 (or the pseudogene TRBV3-2) with TRBJ2-3; 12 bases line up with TRBD1. What was sequenced was peripheral blood. This receptor was identified in a person aged 65-85 years with COVID-19, enrolled during active disease. The CDR3 nucleotides read TGTGCCAGCAGCCGGGGGACAGGGGGCATTATGACGCAGTATTTT. It yields the protein CASSRGTGGIMTQYF.